This entry lists 7 T cell receptor beta chains sequenced from one sample in a study of cytomegalovirus exposure and HLA in healthy donors. A multiplex PCR was run with 60 Vbeta primers and 13 Jbeta primers. TCRdb's table, derived via immunoSEQ multiplex PCR, lists solely in-frame clones and lacks some. The sample holds 95,000 to 150,000 clones; 17% are singletons and the top ten take around 2.6%. Sequenced material: PBMCs. The receptor set was obtained from a female donor in good health and CMV-seropositive.

The chain joins TRBV2 to TRBJ1-3, with TRBD1 as a possible D gene (6 bases). Germline-derived CDR1 and CDR2 are SNHLY and FYNNEI. V was shortened by 2 bases and J by 1 base, with 15 bases between the two germline ends. The CDR3 is 17 amino acids. CDR3 loop: CASSESLPQGSGNTIYF. The DNA of the CDR3 is TGTGCCAGCAGTGAAAGCCTCCCACAGGGATCTGGAAACACCATATATTTT.

This clone was recorded a few times. V gene TRBV2 combines with J gene TRBJ1-1; maybe TRBD1 (5 bases). Trimming took 4 bases from V and 4 from J, leaving 7 bases between them. Germline CDR1 is SNHLY and CDR2 is FYNNEI. The CDR3 consists of 12 residues. CDR3: CASSGRGTEAFF. DNA for the CDR3: TGTGCCAGCAGTGGGAGGGGCACTGAAGCTTTCTTT.

The CDR3 DNA reads TGCGCCAGCAGCCCGGGGGGGGTTGGGCGAGAGACCCAGTACTTC. Translated: CASSPGGVGRETQYF. This chain links TRBV5-1 with TRBJ2-5, with 8 bases aligning to TRBD2. V shed 4 bases and J 4 bases; nucleotides not matched to a gene: 9. The CDR3 spans 15 residues. Germline V gives CDR1 SGHRS, CDR2 YFSETQ.

This clone was recorded a few times. This sequence joins TRBV30 and TRBJ2-7; D is uncertain. CDR1 is GTSNPN and CDR2 is SVGIG in the germline V gene (reference sequence). The V end lost 1 base, the J end lost 6 bases, and 13 bases lay between the germline ends. CDR3 size: 13 residues. The CDR3 sequence: CAWSALRASEQYF. As DNA, the CDR3 is TGTGCCTGGAGTGCTCTCCGCGCCTCCGAGCAGTACTTC.

The sample holds a few counts of this clone. The chain employs TRBV6-1 and TRBJ2-7, with D perhaps matching TRBD1 (6 bases). The CDR3 spans 14 residues. CDR1 MNHNS and CDR2 SASEGT come from the germline V gene. V lost 7 bases and J 2 bases, leaving 15 bases between the germline ends. CDR3 protein: CASTLTRQAYEQYF. CDR3 bases: TGTGCCAGCACCCTGACGCGACAGGCCTACGAGCAGTACTTC.

There are a few counts of this clone. The chain carries TRBV10-3 and TRBJ1-5; D perhaps matches TRBD1 (6 bases). The CDR3 runs 16 residues. Germline lookup yields CDR1 ENHRY and CDR2 SYGVKD. Deletions cut 0 bases from V and 4 bases from J, with 13 bases between. The CDR3 protein is CAISESLDSVNQPQHF. CDR3 nucleotide sequence: TGTGCCATCAGTGAGTCTTTGGACAGCGTAAATCAGCCCCAGCATTTT.

The chain uses TRBV4-1 and TRBJ2-7; maybe TRBD1 (6 bases). Germline V gene sequence: CDR1 MGHRA, CDR2 YSYEKL. Trimming cost V 1 base and J 7 bases, with 23 bases left between them. The CDR3 contains 17 residues. CDR3 loop: CASSQAPVGGLRGEQYF. As DNA, the CDR3 is TGCGCCAGCAGCCAAGCCCCGGTAGGGGGATTACGAGGGGAGCAGTACTTC.